The entry below describes one T cell receptor beta chain. Germline-derived CDR1 and CDR2 are LNHDA and SQIVND (reference sequence). The CDR3 runs 14 residues. The V end was cut by 7 bases, the J end by 0 bases, with 10 bases between. The data stem from a study of T cell clones after liver transplantation. The repertoire was sequenced with immunoSEQ multiplex PCR; TCRdb's copy has only in-frame clones and lacks some. The table shows around 60,000 clones, with about two thirds occurring only once. The specimen comprised CD4+ T cells from blood, sampled before liver transplant. The chain couples TRBV19 to TRBJ2-1; D possibly corresponds to TRBD1 (5 bases). The clonotype originates from a human donor who received a liver transplant. The DNA for the CDR3 is TGTGCCAGTAAGGGGCAGCCCTCCTACAATGAGCAGTTCTTC. It translates to CASKGQPSYNEQFF.